This paragraph covers one T cell receptor (beta chain) sequence. No antigen is known for it. The CDR3 is 16 residues long. Germline trimming cut 5 bases from V and 8 bases from J; bases unmatched to any gene: 15. Germline V gene sequence: CDR1 SGHTA, CDR2 FQGNSA. The sample belongs to a study of T cell repertoires in cytomegalovirus infection. The wider study: Public TCR beta signatures marked donors with CMV infection and the matching HLA. General study results and limits: Public TCR beta family frequency separated CMV-and-HLA carriers, including in an independent cohort.

TCRdb reanalysed the reads using MiXCR and keeps one entry per CDR3 protein. Among some 450,000 distinct CDR3 sequences listed, approximately 30% were seen once. The TCR was taken from a human donor in good health (CMV status not recorded). Some clones in this sample may be carry-over from other donors' samples. The chain combines TRBV7-2 with TRBJ2-3, with TRBD2 matching over 8 bases. The sample taken for sequencing was PBMCs. This CDR3 reads CASSPKEAGARGTQYF. The DNA of the CDR3 is TGTGCCAGCAGCCCCAAGGAAGCGGGGGCGCGGGGTACGCAGTATTTT.